There are a few counts of the clone carrying this T cell receptor beta chain. The antigen remains undetermined. The CDR3 has 16 amino acids. Germline lookup yields CDR1 DFQATT and CDR2 SNEGSKA (reference sequence). V shed 2 bases, J shed 1 base, and the junction held 7 bases outside the gene matches. The data were obtained in a study of blood T cells in healthy people across ages. General observations from the study: In the absence of known donor CMV status, changes in expanded clonotypes were possibly confounded. It was held that the diversity estimates obtained from one million T cells were underestimates. Leaving the PBMCs unsorted stopped any conclusive comparison of naive versus antigen-experienced cells.

It was with a sample-barcoded 5' primer and a J-beta primer mix that a second PCR of roughly 7 to 12 cycles was run. The template-switch adaptor, which had 12 random nucleotides, put a tag on each cDNA molecule. One entry per CDR3 protein results from TCRdb running MiXCR on the 5' RACE reads. The sample holds 850,000 to 1,300,000 distinct CDR3 sequences, more than 35% seen once. Sequenced sample: blood. The receptor's source is a woman aged 60-75 years in good health. V gene TRBV20-1 combines with J gene TRBJ2-5; TRBD2 matches at 10 bases. CDR3 sequence (DNA): TGCAGTGCTAGAAGGTGGCTAGCGGGAGTCCAAGAGACCCAGTACTTC. Protein: CSARRWLAGVQETQYF.